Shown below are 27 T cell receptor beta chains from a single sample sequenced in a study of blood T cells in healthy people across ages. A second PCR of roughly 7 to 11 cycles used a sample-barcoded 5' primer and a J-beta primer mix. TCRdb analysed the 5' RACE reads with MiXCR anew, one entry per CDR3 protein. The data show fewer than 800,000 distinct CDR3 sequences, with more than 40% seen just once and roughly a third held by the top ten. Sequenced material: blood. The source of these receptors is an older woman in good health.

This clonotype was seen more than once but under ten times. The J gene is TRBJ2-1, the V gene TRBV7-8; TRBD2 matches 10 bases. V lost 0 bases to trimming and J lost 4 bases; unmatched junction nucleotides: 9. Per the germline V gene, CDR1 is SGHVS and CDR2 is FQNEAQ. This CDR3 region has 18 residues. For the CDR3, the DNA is TGTGCCAGCAGCTTAGCGCTGCTAGCGGGAGCTCTATACAATGAGCAGTTCTTC. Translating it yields CASSLALLAGALYNEQFF.

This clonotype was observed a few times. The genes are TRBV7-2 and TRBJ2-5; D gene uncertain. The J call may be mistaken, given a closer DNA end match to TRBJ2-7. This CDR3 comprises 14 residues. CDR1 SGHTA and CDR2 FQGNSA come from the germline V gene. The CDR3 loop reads CASSPTPELNEQYF. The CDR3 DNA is TGTGCCAGCAGCCCAACCCCGGAGTTGAACGAGCAGTACTTC.

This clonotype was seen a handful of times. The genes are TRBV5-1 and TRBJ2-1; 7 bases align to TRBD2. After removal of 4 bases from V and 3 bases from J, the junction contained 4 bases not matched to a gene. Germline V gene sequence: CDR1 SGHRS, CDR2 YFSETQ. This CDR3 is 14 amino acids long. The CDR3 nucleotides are TGCGCCAGCAGCCGGACTAGGGTCTACAATGAGCAGTTCTTC. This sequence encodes CASSRTRVYNEQFF.

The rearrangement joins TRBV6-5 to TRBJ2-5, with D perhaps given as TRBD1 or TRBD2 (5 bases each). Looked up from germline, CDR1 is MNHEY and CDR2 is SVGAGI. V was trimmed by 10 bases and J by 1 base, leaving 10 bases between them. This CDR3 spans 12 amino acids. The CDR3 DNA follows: TGTGCCACGGGACGGTCCCAAGAGACCCAGTACTTC. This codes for CATGRSQETQYF.

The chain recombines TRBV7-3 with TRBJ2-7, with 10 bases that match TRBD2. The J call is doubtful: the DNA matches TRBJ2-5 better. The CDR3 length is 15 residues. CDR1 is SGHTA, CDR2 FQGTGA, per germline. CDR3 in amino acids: CASSSSGRADETQYF. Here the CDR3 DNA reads TGTGCCAGCAGCTCGAGCGGGAGGGCGGATGAGACCCAGTACTTC.

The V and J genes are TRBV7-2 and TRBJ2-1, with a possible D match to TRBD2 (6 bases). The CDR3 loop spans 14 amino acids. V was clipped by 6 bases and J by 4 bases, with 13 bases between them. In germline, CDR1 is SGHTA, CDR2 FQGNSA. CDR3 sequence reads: CASRPSAGYNEQFF. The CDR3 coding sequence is TGTGCCAGCAGGCCATCCGCGGGGTACAATGAGCAGTTCTTC.

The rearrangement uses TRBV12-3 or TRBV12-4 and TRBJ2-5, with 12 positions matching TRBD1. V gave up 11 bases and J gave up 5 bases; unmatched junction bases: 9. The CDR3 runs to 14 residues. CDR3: CACAGTGGVETQYF. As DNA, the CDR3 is TGTGCCTGCGCCGGGACAGGGGGCGTTGAGACCCAGTACTTC.

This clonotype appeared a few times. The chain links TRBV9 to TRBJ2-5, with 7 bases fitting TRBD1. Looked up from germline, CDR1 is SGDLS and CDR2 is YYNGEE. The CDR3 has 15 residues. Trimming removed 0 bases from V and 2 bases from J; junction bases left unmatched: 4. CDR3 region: CASSVGGTAQETQYF. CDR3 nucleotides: TGTGCCAGCAGCGTAGGAGGGACAGCACAAGAGACCCAGTACTTC.

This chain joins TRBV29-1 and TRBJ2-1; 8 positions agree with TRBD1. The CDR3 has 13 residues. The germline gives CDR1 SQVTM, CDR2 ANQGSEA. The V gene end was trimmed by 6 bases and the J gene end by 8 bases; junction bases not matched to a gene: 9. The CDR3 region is CSVYLGQGDEQFF. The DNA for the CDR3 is TGCAGCGTCTACTTAGGACAGGGCGATGAGCAGTTCTTC.

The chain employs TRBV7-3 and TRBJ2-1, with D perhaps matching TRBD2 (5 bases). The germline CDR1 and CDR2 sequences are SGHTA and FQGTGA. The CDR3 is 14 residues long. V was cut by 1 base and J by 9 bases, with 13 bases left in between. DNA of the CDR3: TGTGCCAGCAGCTTAAGGGTTTTAGAGGGTGAGCAGTTCTTC. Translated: CASSLRVLEGEQFF.

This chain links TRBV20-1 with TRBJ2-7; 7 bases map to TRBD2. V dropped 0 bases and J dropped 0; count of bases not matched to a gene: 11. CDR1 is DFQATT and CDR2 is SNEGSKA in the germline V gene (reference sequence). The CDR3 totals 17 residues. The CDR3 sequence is CSARDPWAGASSYEQYF. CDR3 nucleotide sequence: TGCAGTGCTAGAGATCCCTGGGCGGGAGCGAGCTCCTACGAGCAGTACTTC.

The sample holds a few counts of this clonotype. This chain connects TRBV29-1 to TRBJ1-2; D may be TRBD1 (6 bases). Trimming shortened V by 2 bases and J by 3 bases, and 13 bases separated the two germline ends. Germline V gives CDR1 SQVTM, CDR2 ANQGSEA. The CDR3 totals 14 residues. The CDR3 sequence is CSVELQGAYYGYTF. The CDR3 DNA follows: TGCAGCGTTGAATTACAGGGCGCTTACTATGGCTACACCTTC.

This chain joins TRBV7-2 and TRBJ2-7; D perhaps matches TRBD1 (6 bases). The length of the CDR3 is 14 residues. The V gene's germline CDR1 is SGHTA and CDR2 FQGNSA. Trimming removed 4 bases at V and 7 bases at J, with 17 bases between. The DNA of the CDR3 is TGTGCCAGCAGCTGGAACAGGGTGCGGAATGAGCAGTACTTC. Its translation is CASSWNRVRNEQYF.

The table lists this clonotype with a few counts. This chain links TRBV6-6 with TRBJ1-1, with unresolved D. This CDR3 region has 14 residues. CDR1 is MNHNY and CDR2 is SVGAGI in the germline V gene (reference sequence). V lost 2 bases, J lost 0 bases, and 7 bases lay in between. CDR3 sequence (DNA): TGTGCCAGCAGTTACGCGGACCTGAACACTGAAGCTTTCTTT. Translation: CASSYADLNTEAFF.

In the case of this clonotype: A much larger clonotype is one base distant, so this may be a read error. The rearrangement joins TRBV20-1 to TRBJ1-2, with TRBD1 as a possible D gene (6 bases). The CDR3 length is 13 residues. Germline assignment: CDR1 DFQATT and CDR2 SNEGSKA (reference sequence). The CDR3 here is CSAVWGALYDYTF. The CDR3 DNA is TGCAGTGCTGTTTGGGGGGCTCTCTATGACTACACCTTC.

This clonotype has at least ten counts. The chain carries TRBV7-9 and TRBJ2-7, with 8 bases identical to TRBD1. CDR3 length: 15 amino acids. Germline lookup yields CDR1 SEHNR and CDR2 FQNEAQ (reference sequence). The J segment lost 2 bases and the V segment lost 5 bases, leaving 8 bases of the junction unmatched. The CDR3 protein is CASSKGTGKTYEQYF. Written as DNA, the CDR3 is TGTGCCAGCAGCAAGGGGACAGGAAAAACCTACGAGCAGTACTTC.

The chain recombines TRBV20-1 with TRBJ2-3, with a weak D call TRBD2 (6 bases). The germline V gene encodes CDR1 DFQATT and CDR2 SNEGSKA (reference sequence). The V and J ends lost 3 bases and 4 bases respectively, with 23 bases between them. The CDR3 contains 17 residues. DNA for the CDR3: TGCAGTGCTAGTCCATGGGAGGAGACTTTGGGTGCAGATACGCAGTATTTT. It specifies CSASPWEETLGADTQYF.

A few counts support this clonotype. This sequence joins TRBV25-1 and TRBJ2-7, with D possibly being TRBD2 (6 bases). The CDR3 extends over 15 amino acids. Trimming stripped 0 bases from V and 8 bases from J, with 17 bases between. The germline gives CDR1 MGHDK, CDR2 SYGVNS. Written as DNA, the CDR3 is TGTGCCAGCAGTGAATACTGGCAGGGAGGTTTCCAGCAGTACTTC. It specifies CASSEYWQGGFQQYF.

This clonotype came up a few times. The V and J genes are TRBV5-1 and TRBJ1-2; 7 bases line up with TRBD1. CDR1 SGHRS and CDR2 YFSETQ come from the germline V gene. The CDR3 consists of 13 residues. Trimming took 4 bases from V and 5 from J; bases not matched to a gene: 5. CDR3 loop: CASSLGTDYGYTF. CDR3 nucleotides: TGCGCCAGCAGCCTGGGGACAGATTATGGCTACACCTTC.

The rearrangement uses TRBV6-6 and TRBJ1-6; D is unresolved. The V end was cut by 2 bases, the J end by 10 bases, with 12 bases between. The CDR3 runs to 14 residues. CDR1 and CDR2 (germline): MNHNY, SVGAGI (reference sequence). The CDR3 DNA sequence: TGTGCCAGCAGTTACGCGTTGTCGTACTCACCCCTCCACTTT. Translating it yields CASSYALSYSPLHF.

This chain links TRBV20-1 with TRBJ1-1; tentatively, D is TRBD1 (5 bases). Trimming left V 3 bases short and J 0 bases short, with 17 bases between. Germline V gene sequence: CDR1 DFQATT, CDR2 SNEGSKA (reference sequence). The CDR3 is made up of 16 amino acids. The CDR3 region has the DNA TGCAGTGCTAGGGAGATCCCGGACACAATGAACACTGAAGCTTTCTTT. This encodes CSAREIPDTMNTEAFF.

CDR3 sequence: CASSPPSGAPGYIQYF. The CDR3 DNA reads TGTGCCAGCAGTCCCCCCAGCGGGGCCCCTGGGTACATTCAGTACTTC. V usage is TRBV28 and J usage is TRBJ2-4; 7 bases map to TRBD2. Germline V gene lookup returns CDR1 MDHEN and CDR2 SYDVKM. This CDR3 region has 16 residues. V lost 5 bases, J lost 8 bases, and 15 bases stayed unmatched.

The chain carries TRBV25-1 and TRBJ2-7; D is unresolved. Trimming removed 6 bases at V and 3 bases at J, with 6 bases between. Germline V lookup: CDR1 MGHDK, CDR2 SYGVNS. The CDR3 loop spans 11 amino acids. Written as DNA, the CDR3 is TGTGCCAGCAGAAGGAACTACGAGCAGTACTTC. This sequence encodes CASRRNYEQYF.

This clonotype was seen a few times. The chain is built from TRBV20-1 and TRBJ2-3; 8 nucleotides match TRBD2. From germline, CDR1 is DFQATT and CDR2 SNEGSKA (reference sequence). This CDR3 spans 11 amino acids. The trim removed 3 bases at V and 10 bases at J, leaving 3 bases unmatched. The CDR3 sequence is CSASGGGPQYF. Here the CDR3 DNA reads TGCAGTGCTAGCGGGGGGGGCCCGCAGTATTTT.

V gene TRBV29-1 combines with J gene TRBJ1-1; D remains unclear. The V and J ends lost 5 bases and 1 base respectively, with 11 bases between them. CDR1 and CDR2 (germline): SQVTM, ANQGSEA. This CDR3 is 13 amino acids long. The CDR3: CSVSRRGNTEAFF. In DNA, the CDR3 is TGCAGCGTTTCGAGGCGGGGGAACACTGAAGCTTTCTTT.

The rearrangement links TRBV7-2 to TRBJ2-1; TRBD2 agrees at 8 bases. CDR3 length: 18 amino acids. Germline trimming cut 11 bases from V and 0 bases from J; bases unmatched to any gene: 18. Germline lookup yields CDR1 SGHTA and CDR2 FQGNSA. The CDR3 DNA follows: TGTGCCTCCCTCCGCCTAGCGGGCCTCCCAAGCTCCTACAATGAGCAGTTCTTC. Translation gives CASLRLAGLPSSYNEQFF.

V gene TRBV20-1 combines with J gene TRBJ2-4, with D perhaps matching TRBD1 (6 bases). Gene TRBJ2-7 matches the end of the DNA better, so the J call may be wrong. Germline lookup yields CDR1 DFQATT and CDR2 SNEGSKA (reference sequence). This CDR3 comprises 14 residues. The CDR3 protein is CSAVQGRAPSEQYF. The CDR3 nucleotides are TGCAGTGCTGTGCAGGGGCGGGCCCCAAGCGAGCAGTACTTC.